The table lists the clone carrying this T cell receptor beta chain with a count of one. Losses at the gene ends were 0 bases for V and 7 bases for J; bases not matched to a gene: 3. The CDR3 loop spans 15 amino acids. Germline V lookup: CDR1 KGHSH, CDR2 LQKENI. This entry is derived from a study of T cell responses to AZD1222 COVID-19 vaccine. The protocol was immunoSEQ multiplex PCR, while the TCRdb copy is restricted to in-frame clones and leaves out a portion. This sample has about 79,000 clones, with 65% to 85% found just once. The source of this sequence is an adult in good health. The chain combines TRBV18 with TRBJ1-6, with TRBD1 matching 7 bases. The sample here was peripheral blood, taken on day 0 of AZD1222 vaccination. CDR3 DNA: TGTGCCAGCTCACCACCGACAGGGACCAATTCACCCCTCCACTTT. As protein: CASSPPTGTNSPLHF.